The clone carrying this T cell receptor (beta chain) was seen once. Its antigen is not identified. This entry belongs to a study of T cell responses to AZD1222 COVID-19 vaccine. Findings and caveats of the study: A rise in Spike-specific TCR breadth and depth followed two AZD1222 doses. None of the repertoires were sampled until the peak T cell response had passed.

TCRdb's table, derived via immunoSEQ multiplex PCR, lists solely in-frame clones and lacks some. Among some 150,000 clones listed, around 85% were seen once. From germline, CDR1 is SGHNT and CDR2 YYREEE (reference sequence). This CDR3 has 13 amino acids. The ends were cut back, 3 bases at V and 8 bases at J, with 12 bases in the middle. The origin of this receptor is an adult in good health. Sequenced material: peripheral blood, taken on day 0 of MenACWY control vaccination. The V and J genes are TRBV5-4 and TRBJ2-1, with D perhaps given as TRBD1 or TRBD2 (5 bases each). The CDR3 region is CASSSLRDDEQFF. CDR3 bases: TGTGCCAGCAGCTCCCTCCGGGACGATGAGCAGTTCTTC.